Shown below are 23 T cell receptor beta chains from a single sample sequenced in a study of blood T cell repertoires in COVID-19. Assay used: immunoSEQ multiplex PCR; TCRdb lists only in-frame clones, some missing. The profile shows around 25,000 clones, around 83% of them singletons. The sample taken for sequencing was peripheral blood. The receptors here all came from a man in his 70s with acute or convalescent COVID-19.

This sequence joins TRBV30 and TRBJ1-1, with D perhaps TRBD1 (5 bases). Germline V gives CDR1 GTSNPN, CDR2 SVGIG (reference sequence). This CDR3 comprises 12 residues. V was clipped by 3 bases and J by 3 bases, with 8 bases between them. The CDR3 reads CAWRQVYTEAFF. The CDR3 nucleotides are TGTGCCTGGAGACAGGTTTACACTGAAGCTTTCTTT. The full variable domain, with the rest looked up from reference TRBV30 and TRBJ1-1, is SQTIHQWPATLVQPVGSPLSLECTVEGTSNPNLYWYRQAAGRGLQLLFYSVGIGQISSEVPQNLSASRPQDRQFILSSKKLLLSDSGFYLCAWRQVYTEAFFGQGTRLTVV.

This chain uses TRBV7-2 with TRBJ2-3, with TRBD2 as a possible D gene (7 bases). Germline lookup yields CDR1 SGHTA and CDR2 FQGNSA. The CDR3 contains 16 residues. Trimming removed 4 bases at V and 1 base at J, with 15 bases between. The CDR3 bases are TGTGCCAGCAGCTCGACCTTAGGGGGGGGCACAGATACGCAGTATTTT. This sequence encodes CASSSTLGGGTDTQYF. The whole variable domain, remainder taken from reference TRBV7-2 and TRBJ2-3, is GAGVSQSPSNKVTEKGKDVELRCDPISGHTALYWYRQSLGQGLEFLIYFQGNSAPDKSGLPSDRFSAERTGGSVSTLTIQRTQQEDSAVYLCASSSTLGGGTDTQYFGPGTRLTVL.

The chain links TRBV28 to TRBJ1-3, with D tentatively TRBD1 (5 bases). The V and J ends lost 4 bases and 0 bases respectively, with 13 bases between them. Germline values: CDR1 MDHEN, CDR2 SYDVKM. CDR3 length: 16 amino acids. For the CDR3, the DNA is TGTGCCAGCAGTTCCCCCGGGGGGTACTCTGGAAACACCATATATTTT. This encodes CASSSPGGYSGNTIYF.

V gene TRBV6-1 combines with J gene TRBJ2-7, with TRBD1 as a possible D gene (7 bases). V was cut by 0 bases and J by 4 bases, with 16 bases left in between. This CDR3 comprises 16 residues. CDR1 is MNHNS, CDR2 SASEGT, per germline. Here the CDR3 reads CASSEAEGGGRYEQYF. The CDR3 nucleotides read TGTGCCAGCAGTGAAGCAGAAGGAGGGGGCCGGTACGAGCAGTACTTC.

This chain links TRBV29-1 with TRBJ2-1; D unresolved. Germline V CDR1 and CDR2: SQVTM, ANQGSEA. The CDR3 length is 12 residues. The V and J ends lost 7 bases and 0 bases respectively, with 7 bases between them. CDR3: CSGARSYNEQFF. The CDR3 DNA reads TGCAGCGGCGCTCGCTCCTACAATGAGCAGTTCTTC.

This chain uses TRBV4-3 with TRBJ1-2, with a weak D call TRBD1 (6 bases). The CDR3 is 15 residues long. V was shortened by 1 base and J by 1 base, with 10 bases between the two germline ends. Germline V gene data show CDR1 as LGHNA and CDR2 as YSLEER. The CDR3 reads CASSQGDNLNYGYTF. The CDR3 region has the DNA TGCGCCAGCAGCCAAGGGGACAACCTTAACTATGGCTACACCTTC.

The J gene is TRBJ2-5, the V gene TRBV29-1, with TRBD1 as a possible D gene (6 bases). V lost 8 bases and J 3 bases, leaving 13 bases between the germline ends. The CDR3 sequence is 12 residues long. Germline CDR1 SQVTM, CDR2 ANQGSEA. In DNA, the CDR3 is TGCAGCATGACAGGAGTTGAAGAGACCCAGTACTTC. Translating gives CSMTGVEETQYF.

This clone was counted between two and nine times. The chain links TRBV4-3 to TRBJ2-6; the match to TRBD1 covers 7 bases. V lost 9 bases, J lost 0 bases, and 8 bases stayed unmatched. The CDR3 extends over 16 amino acids. Per germline, CDR1 LGHNA and CDR2 YSLEER. The CDR3: CASSGQAFSGANVLTF. Written as DNA, the CDR3 is TGCGCCAGTTCTGGACAGGCGTTCTCTGGGGCCAACGTCCTGACTTTC.

This chain connects TRBV30 to TRBJ1-6; the D gene is possibly TRBD1 (5 bases). The V gene's germline CDR1 is GTSNPN and CDR2 SVGIG (reference sequence). Trimming pared 2 bases from V and 7 bases from J, leaving 21 bases between. The CDR3 spans 17 residues. Here the CDR3 reads CAWSPTGRGLENSPLHF. Here the CDR3 DNA reads TGTGCCTGGAGTCCAACTGGTCGGGGGTTGGAAAATTCACCCCTCCACTTT.

The chain links TRBV6-5 to TRBJ1-5, with D possibly TRBD1 on 5 matching bases. V shed 5 bases and J shed 2 bases, with 10 bases lying between them. Germline assignment: CDR1 MNHEY and CDR2 SVGAGI. This CDR3 is built from 14 residues. In DNA form, the CDR3 reads TGTGCCAGCAGTCAGGGAGGGGGCAATCAGCCCCAGCATTTT. Its protein is CASSQGGGNQPQHF.

CDR3: CASSQRGHFQPQHF. The CDR3 DNA sequence: TGTGCCAGCAGCCAAAGGGGGCATTTTCAGCCCCAGCATTTT. This chain joins TRBV3-1 (or the pseudogene TRBV3-2) and TRBJ1-5, with TRBD1 identical over 7 bases. Germline V lookup: CDR1 LGHDT, CDR2 YNNKEL (reference sequence). After removal of 2 bases from V and 6 bases from J, the junction contained 4 bases not matched to a gene. The CDR3 runs 14 residues.

A few counts support this clone. DNA for the CDR3: TGTGCCTGGAGTGGACTAGCGGGGATCACAGATACGCAGTATTTT. It yields the protein CAWSGLAGITDTQYF. This sequence joins TRBV30 and TRBJ2-3; 11 positions agree with TRBD2. The CDR3 runs to 15 residues. V was pared by 1 base and J by 2 bases, with 2 bases of the junction left unmatched. Germline V gene sequence: CDR1 GTSNPN, CDR2 SVGIG (reference sequence). The entire variable domain, with the rest obtained from reference TRBV30 and TRBJ2-3, is as follows: SQTIHQWPATLVQPVGSPLSLECTVEGTSNPNLYWYRQAAGRGLQLLFYSVGIGQISSEVPQNLSASRPQDRQFILSSKKLLLSDSGFYLCAWSGLAGITDTQYFGPGTRLTVL.

The chain combines TRBV10-3 with TRBJ2-1, with 11 nucleotides matching TRBD2. This CDR3 is 16 amino acids long. V shed 6 bases and J 0 bases; nucleotides not matched to a gene: 4. Germline V gene lookup returns CDR1 ENHRY and CDR2 SYGVKD. The CDR3 sequence: CAISLLAGDSYNEQFF. DNA of the CDR3: TGTGCCATCAGCTTACTAGCGGGAGACTCCTACAATGAGCAGTTCTTC.

V is TRBV4-3 and J is TRBJ2-7; maybe TRBD2 (6 bases). The CDR3 sequence is 15 residues long. Trimming took 0 bases from V and 3 from J, leaving 12 bases between them. CDR1 and CDR2 (germline): LGHNA, YSLEER. The CDR3: CASSQDMAGIYEQYF. The CDR3 nucleotides read TGCGCCAGCAGCCAAGATATGGCGGGGATCTACGAGCAGTACTTC.

The chain has TRBV12-3 or TRBV12-4 and TRBJ1-5; 9 bases agree with TRBD1. Trimming took 6 bases from V and 7 from J; bases not matched to a gene: 4. There are 13 residues in the CDR3. The CDR3 is CASRKDRGQPQHF. In DNA, the CDR3 is TGTGCCAGCAGAAAGGACAGGGGCCAGCCCCAGCATTTT.

V gene TRBV30 combines with J gene TRBJ1-6; no clear D. V lost 1 base to trimming and J lost 11 bases, with 15 bases between them. The germline V gene encodes CDR1 GTSNPN and CDR2 SVGIG (reference sequence). CDR3 length equals 14 residues. The DNA for the CDR3 is TGTGCCTGGAGTGGGACTTTATCCTTAGCACCCCTCCACTTT. This gives the protein CAWSGTLSLAPLHF.

The V call is TRBV6-2 or TRBV6-3, the J call TRBJ1-1; 11 bases fit TRBD1. Trimming removed 2 bases from V and 6 bases from J; junction bases left unmatched: 8. This CDR3 has 16 amino acids. Germline lookup yields CDR1 MNHEY and CDR2 SVGEGT. DNA of the CDR3: TGTGCCAGCAGTTACCCGGGACAGGGGGATCGGGCTGAAGCTTTCTTT. This encodes CASSYPGQGDRAEAFF.

The chain couples TRBV21-1 to TRBJ2-1; the table's D call TRBD1 went unverified against the DNA. TRBV21-1 is described as a pseudogene. This CDR3 spans 17 amino acids. Written as DNA, the CDR3 is TGTGCCAGCAGCACCCAAGGACAGGAAAGCTCCTACAATGAGCAGTTCTTC. As protein: CASSTQGQESSYNEQFF.

This clone showed up just once. The chain couples TRBV18 to TRBJ2-1; possible D gene TRBD2, 5 bases. CDR3 length: 13 residues. Germline-derived CDR1 and CDR2 are KGHSH and LQKENI. V shed 2 bases and J shed 7 bases, with 9 bases lying between them. In DNA, the CDR3 is TGTGCCAGCTCACCAGAGGGATGGAATGAGCAGTTCTTC. Amino acids: CASSPEGWNEQFF.

This clone has just one count. This chain joins TRBV7-2 and TRBJ1-2; 9 nucleotides match TRBD1. CDR3 length: 15 amino acids. Unmatched junction bases numbered 9, after V lost 5 bases and J lost 5 bases. CDR1 is SGHTA and CDR2 is FQGNSA in the germline V gene. The DNA for the CDR3 is TGTGCCAGCAGCACTAACAGGGGGCGCCCTTATGGCTACACCTTC. This gives the protein CASSTNRGRPYGYTF.

The DNA for the CDR3 is TGTGCCAGCAGCGTTGGCCCGACAGTTTATAATGAAAAACTGTTTTTT. Its translation: CASSVGPTVYNEKLFF. The rearrangement links TRBV9 to TRBJ1-4; D is possibly TRBD1 (5 bases). Deletions cut 2 bases from V and 4 bases from J, with 15 bases between. The CDR3 runs to 16 residues. Per germline, CDR1 SGDLS and CDR2 YYNGEE.

DNA for the CDR3: TGCGCCAGCAGCCGCGCGGACAGGGCCGTCGGTGGCTACACCTTC. It is translated as CASSRADRAVGGYTF. The chain links TRBV5-1 to TRBJ1-2; 8 bases are a match to TRBD1. V was clipped by 4 bases and J by 7 bases; unmatched bases: 12. The germline gives CDR1 SGHRS, CDR2 YFSETQ. The CDR3 contains 15 residues.

A few counts support this clone. V gene TRBV25-1 combines with J gene TRBJ2-2, with D possibly being TRBD2 (7 bases). V shed 3 bases and J shed 3 bases, with 11 bases lying between them. CDR1 is MGHDK, CDR2 SYGVNS, per germline. The CDR3 has 15 amino acids. The CDR3, as DNA: TGTGCCAGCAGTGAGGGGGGGCGGGACACCGGGGAGCTGTTTTTT. It yields the protein CASSEGGRDTGELFF.